The subject of this entry is one TCR beta chain. As yet, its antigen is unknown. CD8 cells regarded as naive lacked CD45RO, were positively chosen for CCR7, and omitted terminally differentiated effector memory CD45RA+ cells. The donors were adults (healthy and HIV-negative) with no recent acute infections or vaccinations. This CDR3 region has 14 residues. V lost 3 bases and J 4 bases, leaving 13 bases between the germline ends. CDR1 and CDR2 (germline): SGHTS, YDEGEE. Sequenced by immunoSEQ multiplex PCR; TCRdb stores in-frame clones only, minus some. The sample yields under 700,000 clones, around 96% seen once. These data belong to a study of shared clonotypes between healthy human individuals. Study findings and constraints: Compared with clonotypes that all four donors shared, non-shared clonotypes had lower generation probabilities. Rarefaction showed that sequencing of sorted subsets was incomplete (despite large depth).

This sequence joins TRBV5-8 and TRBJ1-2; D perhaps matches TRBD1 (5 bases). The material sequenced was naive CD8+ T cells sorted from blood. The receptor's source is a woman in her twenties or thirties in good health. CDR3 amino acids: CASSSPGQTYGYTF. CDR3 bases: TGTGCCAGCAGCTCCCCGGGGCAGACCTATGGCTACACCTTC. The variable domain in full, completed from reference TRBV5-8 and TRBJ1-2, reads EAGVTQSPTHLIKTRGQQATLRCSPISGHTSVYWYQQALGLGLQFLLWYDEGEERNRGNFPPRFSGRQFPNYSSELNVNALELEDSALYLCASSSPGQTYGYTFGSGTRLTVV.